The rows below give T cell receptor beta chains drawn from one sample of a study of shared clonotypes between healthy human individuals. TCRdb keeps only in-frame clones here, not all; method: immunoSEQ multiplex PCR. The table has about 980,000 clones, around 80% seen once. Sequencing was performed on memory CD4+ T cells sorted from blood. Receptors originate from a man aged 18 to 35 in good health. CDR3s include the opening cysteine and the closing phenylalanine or tryptophan. D genes are given only for firm matches. The listing skips clone size in some rows; elsewhere it reads once, few, many or a size class.

v_call	j_call	d_call	clone_size	cdr3_nt	cdr3_aa
TRBV5-6	TRBJ2-5	NA	NA	TGTGCCAGCACCTACAGCCAAGAGACCCAGTACTTC	CASTYSQETQYF
TRBV2	TRBJ2-5	NA	NA	TGTGCCAGCGGCCCGGGCCTCCAAGAGACCCAGTACTTC	CASGPGLQETQYF
TRBV29-1	TRBJ1-1	NA	NA	TGCAGCGTTGGTCCCGGGACTACTCTGTACACTGAAGCTTTCTTT	CSVGPGTTLYTEAFF
TRBV10-3	TRBJ1-2	NA	NA	TGTGCCATCAGTGGTGAGACGTACCATGGCTACACCTTC	CAISGETYHGYTF
TRBV27	TRBJ2-7	TRBD2	NA	TGTGCCAGCAGTTCGGGACTAGCGGGGGGTCCCTCCTACGAGCAGTACTTC	CASSSGLAGGPSYEQYF
TRBV4-3	TRBJ2-5	NA	NA	TGCGCCAGCAGCCAAGACCATGGGGGAGGTGAGACCCAGTACTTC	CASSQDHGGGETQYF
TRBV2	TRBJ1-6	NA	NA	TGTGCCAGCAGTGAAATTACCTCGAATTCACCCCTCCACTTT	CASSEITSNSPLHF
TRBV6-5	TRBJ1-1	NA	once	TGTGCCAGCCGGGCGGGGGGGGCGCCGAACACTGAAGCTTTCTTT	CASRAGGAPNTEAFF
TRBV21-1	TRBJ2-1	NA	NA	TGTGCCAGCAGCAAAATCGGTGAGCAGTTCTTC	CASSKIGEQFF
TRBV6-6	TRBJ1-5	NA	NA	TGTGCCGTACAGCAGGGTAGCAATCAGCCCCAGCATTTT	CAVQQGSNQPQHF
TRBV9	TRBJ2-2	TRBD2	NA	TGTGCCAGCAGCGTGCACCTACTAGCGGGGAAAACCGGGGAGCTGTTTTTT	CASSVHLLAGKTGELFF
TRBV11-2	TRBJ2-1	NA	few	TGTGCCAGCAGCTTAAGGGATAGCGGCATTTCCTACAATGAGCAGTTCTTC	CASSLRDSGISYNEQFF
TRBV2	TRBJ1-1	NA	NA	TGTGCCAGCAGTGGGCTTCGGGTTGACACTGAAGCTTTCTTT	CASSGLRVDTEAFF
TRBV7-2	TRBJ2-7	TRBD1	many	TGTGCCAGCAGCCCGGGGACAGGGAAAGGCTACGAGCAGTACTTC	CASSPGTGKGYEQYF
TRBV11-2	TRBJ2-7	TRBD2	NA	TGTGCCAGCAGACGTAGCGGGAGCGGGTACGAGCAGTACTTC	CASRRSGSGYEQYF
TRBV2	TRBJ2-2	NA	NA	TGTGCCAGCAGTGTAATTCAGGGGCCCGGGGAGCTGTTTTTT	CASSVIQGPGELFF
TRBV11-2	TRBJ2-5	NA	once	TGTGCCAGCAGCCTCCAAGAGACCCAGTACTTC	CASSLQETQYF
TRBV15	TRBJ2-7	TRBD2	NA	TGTGCCACCAGCAGAGCCTCAGGCACTAGCGGGATGCACTACGAGCAGTACTTC	CATSRASGTSGMHYEQYF
TRBV28	TRBJ1-4	TRBD1	NA	TGTGCCAGCAATAGCCTCAGGGGGGGAAATGAAAAACTGTTTTTT	CASNSLRGGNEKLFF
TRBV6-1	TRBJ1-5	NA	NA	TGTGCCAGCAGTGAAGCGACAGCTGGGATGGACAACGGCAATCAGCCCCAGCATTTT	CASSEATAGMDNGNQPQHF
TRBV29-1	TRBJ2-7	TRBD1	NA	TGCAGCGTCAAGGACGGTAGGGACAGGGTCAAGTACGAGCAGTACTTC	CSVKDGRDRVKYEQYF
TRBV7-8	TRBJ1-5	NA	NA	TGTGCCAGCGGGGGGGTCGGTCAGCCCCAGCATTTT	CASGGVGQPQHF
TRBV7-2	TRBJ2-7	TRBD2	NA	TGTGCCAGCAGCTTAGCCCCCCCGGGAGGAAGTGGCGAGCAGTACTTC	CASSLAPPGGSGEQYF
TRBV5-1	TRBJ2-3	NA	NA	TGCGCCAGCAGCTTGGGGGTAGGACTCTCGACAGATACGCAGTATTTT	CASSLGVGLSTDTQYF
TRBV11-2	TRBJ2-5	NA	NA	TGTGCCAGCAGCTTAGCAGGGCTTCGAGAGACCCAGTACTTC	CASSLAGLRETQYF
TRBV7-2	TRBJ1-1	NA	few	TGTGCCAGCGGACCTGGAGGTGAAGCTTTCTTT	CASGPGGEAFF
TRBV15	TRBJ2-7	NA	once	TGTGCCACCAGCAGAGTCGGCGTTCCCGAGCAGTACTTC	CATSRVGVPEQYF
TRBV30	TRBJ1-2	NA	NA	TGTGCCTGGAGTGTACAGGGCTACCCTGTGACCTTC	CAWSVQGYPVTF
TRBV19	TRBJ2-4	TRBD2	NA	TGTGCCAGTAGTACTACTAGCGGGAAAAACATTCAGTACTTC	CASSTTSGKNIQYF
TRBV5-1	TRBJ2-5	TRBD2	NA	TGCGCCAGCAGCGAAGGGACTAGCCTACAGACCCAGTACTTC	CASSEGTSLQTQYF
TRBV6-1	TRBJ1-2	NA	NA	TGTGCCAGCAGTGAAGGGCAGTACTATGGCTACACCTTC	CASSEGQYYGYTF
TRBV5-1	TRBJ1-2	NA	few	TGCGCCAGCAGCTTAAATACAGGGAACTATGGCTACACCTTC	CASSLNTGNYGYTF
TRBV4-1	TRBJ2-5	TRBD2	NA	TGCGCCAGCAGCCAGATGACGGGACTAGCGGGGGCGATTAAAGAGACCCAGTACTTC	CASSQMTGLAGAIKETQYF
TRBV7-8	TRBJ1-5	NA	NA	TGTGCCAGCAGCTTAAACCAGTATAGCAATCAGCCCCAGCATTTT	CASSLNQYSNQPQHF
TRBV13	TRBJ2-2	TRBD1	few	TGTGCCAGCAGCCGGGACAGCGCGAACACCGGGGAGCTGTTTTTT	CASSRDSANTGELFF
TRBV7-3	TRBJ2-3	TRBD1	NA	TGTGCCAGCAGCCTAGGGGGCAGACTCACAGATACGCAGTATTTT	CASSLGGRLTDTQYF
TRBV19	TRBJ2-5	NA	NA	TGTGCCAGGTCGCGGGGACAACAAGAGACCCAGTACTTC	CARSRGQQETQYF
TRBV19	TRBJ2-7	TRBD1	few	TGTGCCAGTAGTATATCCACCGGGACAGGGATCTCCGAGCAGTACTTC	CASSISTGTGISEQYF